The 29 T cell receptor beta chains listed next were all sequenced from one sample in a study of beta chain features in type 1 diabetes. Whole-study results and caveats: Across all four CD4+ subsets, people with type 1 diabetes showed modestly shorter TCRB CDR3s.

Which antigens these TCRs recognize remains unknown. Of the isolated RNA, all was reverse transcribed, and so the sequenced material was expressed TCRB transcripts. Libraries were prepared by immunoSEQ multiplex PCR; TCRdb keeps only in-frame clonotypes and omits some of them. The data show roughly 730,000 clones, roughly 13% seen once. Sample: naive CD4+ T cells from blood. Receptors originate from a young man with type 1 diabetes.

Notes on this clone: This sample includes further DNA sequences coding for the same CDR3. CDR3 protein: CASSQYYEQYF. As DNA, the CDR3 is TGTGCCAGCAGCCAGTACTACGAGCAGTACTTC. The rearrangement joins TRBV14 to TRBJ2-7, with unresolved D. Germline V gene data show CDR1 as SGHDN and CDR2 as FVKESK. There are 11 residues in the CDR3. The V gene lost 3 bases and the J gene lost 3 bases, with 3 bases spanning the gap.

With respect to this clone: This sample includes further DNA sequences coding for the same CDR3. The chain is built from TRBV28 and TRBJ1-5; no firm D call. V was trimmed by 3 bases and J by 5 bases, leaving 8 bases between them. Per germline, CDR1 MDHEN and CDR2 SYDVKM. This CDR3 has 13 amino acids. CDR3 region: CASSFLSDQPQHF. The CDR3 DNA is TGTGCCAGCAGTTTCCTTTCAGATCAGCCCCAGCATTTT.

This clone was detected only a few times. The chain recombines TRBV18 with TRBJ2-7; 8 bases line up with TRBD1. This CDR3 region has 15 residues. J lost 1 base, V lost 5 bases, and 7 bases had no gene match. The germline V gene has CDR1 KGHSH and CDR2 LQKENI. The DNA for the CDR3 is TGTGCCAGCTCATCAATGACAGGGGTTTCCTACGAGCAGTACTTC. Translating gives CASSSMTGVSYEQYF.

This clone was observed a few times. V is TRBV15 and J is TRBJ2-7, with 8 bases aligning to TRBD1. Unmatched junction bases numbered 4, after V lost 1 base and J lost 5 bases. Germline CDR1 is LNHNV and CDR2 is YYDKDF (reference sequence). The CDR3 consists of 14 residues. The CDR3 sequence: CATSRAQGGNEQYF. The CDR3 coding sequence is TGTGCCACCAGCAGAGCACAGGGGGGAAACGAGCAGTACTTC.

The chain is built from TRBV30 and TRBJ2-3, with D tentatively TRBD1 (6 bases). V lost 1 base, J lost 6 bases, and 14 bases lay in between. The CDR3 consists of 14 residues. Germline V gives CDR1 GTSNPN, CDR2 SVGIG (reference sequence). In nucleotides, the CDR3 is TGTGCCTGGAGTGGACAGGCGAACCGGGATACGCAGTATTTT. Translation: CAWSGQANRDTQYF.

This clone was counted at least ten times. The gene calls are TRBV30 and TRBJ1-6, with D hard to call. The CDR3 is made up of 13 amino acids. Trimming took off 2 bases at V and 5 bases at J, with 7 bases between the two ends. CDR1 is GTSNPN and CDR2 is SVGIG in the germline V gene (reference sequence). Here the CDR3 DNA reads TGTGCCTGGAGTCAGGACCATAATTCACCCCTCCACTTT. Translation gives CAWSQDHNSPLHF.

This clone was observed a few times. The sample carries other DNA sequences with the same CDR3. The gene calls are TRBV5-6 and TRBJ1-5; 7 bases are a match to TRBD1. V was pared by 0 bases and J by 2 bases, with 2 bases of the junction left unmatched. This CDR3 contains 15 residues. Germline CDR1 and CDR2: SGHDT and YYEEEE. The CDR3 is CASSLEGTGNQPQHF. The CDR3 DNA reads as TGTGCCAGCAGCTTGGAAGGGACAGGCAATCAGCCCCAGCATTTT.

This chain uses TRBV27 with TRBJ1-1; no clear D gene. The V gene's germline CDR1 is MNHEY and CDR2 SMNVEV (reference sequence). The CDR3 covers 14 residues. V lost 2 bases to trimming and J lost 0 bases, with 7 bases between them. CDR3 residues: CASSLGWVNTEAFF. The CDR3, as DNA: TGTGCCAGCAGTTTAGGCTGGGTGAACACTGAAGCTTTCTTT.

V usage is TRBV7-6 and J usage is TRBJ1-1; no definite D call. Germline V gene data show CDR1 as SGHVS and CDR2 as FNYEAQ. The CDR3 is 13 residues long. V was trimmed by 0 bases and J by 4 bases, leaving 6 bases between them. The CDR3 region has the DNA TGTGCCAGCAGCTTAGCGAGGATCACTGAAGCTTTCTTT. Its translation: CASSLARITEAFF.

This chain connects TRBV28 to TRBJ1-2; D is possibly TRBD1 (6 bases). Germline CDR1 and CDR2: MDHEN and SYDVKM. V was trimmed by 5 bases and J by 5 bases, leaving 21 bases between them. This CDR3 is 16 amino acids long. The CDR3 nucleotides are TGTGCCAGCAGTCCGCCCCCTCCTCTGGGGACATATGGCTACACCTTC. This encodes CASSPPPPLGTYGYTF.

In its sample, this clone was seen a few times. The chain recombines TRBV29-1 with TRBJ1-1; D is undetermined. Trimming removed 6 bases from V and 5 bases from J, with 19 bases in between. CDR3 length: 14 amino acids. CDR1 and CDR2 from the germline V gene are SQVTM and ANQGSEA. CDR3 protein: CSVRLTYSGTEAFF. The CDR3 region has the DNA TGCAGCGTACGATTGACTTACTCGGGGACTGAAGCTTTCTTT.

This clone was recorded a few times. CDR3 sequence reads: CSGRAGGVNEAFF. The CDR3 DNA is TGCAGCGGTCGGGCAGGGGGGGTGAATGAAGCTTTCTTT. The rearrangement joins TRBV29-1 to TRBJ1-1; 7 positions match TRBD1. The J segment lost 7 bases and the V segment lost 7 bases, leaving 12 bases of the junction unmatched. The CDR3 spans 13 residues. The V gene's germline CDR1 is SQVTM and CDR2 ANQGSEA.

CDR3 sequence: CASSSQGDTGELFF. The CDR3 DNA reads TGCGCCAGCAGCTCTCAGGGGGACACCGGGGAGCTGTTTTTT. V usage is TRBV5-1 and J usage is TRBJ2-2; 7 bases match TRBD1. The CDR3 is made up of 14 amino acids. With 3 bases clipped from V and 3 bases from J, the junction kept 2 bases outside the gene matches. In germline, CDR1 is SGHRS, CDR2 YFSETQ.

V usage is TRBV6-4 and J usage is TRBJ2-1; D may be TRBD1 or TRBD2 (7 bases each). The CDR3 runs to 14 residues. With 8 bases removed from V and 5 bases from J, the gap between germline ends came to 16 bases. Germline V lookup: CDR1 MRHNA, CDR2 SNTAGT. CDR3 region: CASRRQGGDNEQFF. The CDR3 nucleotides read TGTGCCAGCCGAAGACAGGGAGGGGACAATGAGCAGTTCTTC.

The chain is built from TRBV4-1 and TRBJ1-2; D is ambiguous. This CDR3 has 12 amino acids. The germline V and J ends were trimmed by 3 bases and 3 bases, with 5 bases remaining between them. Looked up from germline, CDR1 is MGHRA and CDR2 is YSYEKL. The CDR3 bases are TGCGCCAGCAGCCATGAGGACTATGGCTACACCTTC. Translated, it gives CASSHEDYGYTF.

This clone was observed a few times. The genes are TRBV30 and TRBJ2-7; 10 bases agree with TRBD1. This CDR3 has 13 amino acids. Germline V gene data show CDR1 as GTSNPN and CDR2 as SVGIG (reference sequence). V was clipped by 4 bases and J by 2 bases; unmatched bases: 2. CDR3 DNA sequence: TGTGCCTGGACGGGGACAGGGGCCTACGAGCAGTACTTC. Translated: CAWTGTGAYEQYF.

The chain carries TRBV6-5 and TRBJ2-4; D is perhaps TRBD1 or TRBD2 (5 bases each). V was clipped by 0 bases and J by 5 bases, with 11 bases between them. Germline V lookup: CDR1 MNHEY, CDR2 SVGAGI. The CDR3 spans 15 residues. The CDR3 loop reads CASSYSFGDQNIQYF. CDR3 in DNA: TGTGCCAGCAGTTACTCGTTTGGGGACCAAAACATTCAGTACTTC.

The chain couples TRBV30 to TRBJ1-6; 7 nucleotides agree with TRBD1. The CDR3 totals 14 residues. With V trimmed by 1 base and J by 10 bases, 7 bases remained unmatched. In germline, CDR1 is GTSNPN, CDR2 SVGIG (reference sequence). The CDR3 spells CAWSALTGVSPLHF. In DNA form, the CDR3 reads TGTGCCTGGAGTGCCCTCACAGGGGTCTCACCCCTCCACTTT.

This clone was seen a handful of times. At one end, the junction sequence differs from germline, possibly due to a read error. CDR3 amino acids: CSVEGARVF. DNA of the CDR3: TGCAGCGTTGAAGGGGCCAGGGTCTTT. The chain couples TRBV29-1 to TRBJ1-1; the D gene is possibly TRBD1 (5 bases). CDR3 length: 9 residues. Germline loops: CDR1 SQVTM, CDR2 ANQGSEA.

The CDR3 coding sequence is TGTGCCAGCACACTAAAGGGGGGGCTAAGTGAGCAGTTCTTC. This codes for CASTLKGGLSEQFF. The V call is TRBV2, the J call TRBJ2-1; D is possibly TRBD2 (7 bases). The CDR3 length is 14 residues. The V gene lost 7 bases and the J gene lost 9 bases, with 19 bases spanning the gap. The germline V gene has CDR1 SNHLY and CDR2 FYNNEI. The entire variable domain, with the rest obtained from reference TRBV2 and TRBJ2-1, is as follows: EPEVTQTPSHQVTQMGQEVILRCVPISNHLYFYWYRQILGQKVEFLVSFYNNEISEKSEIFDDQFSVERPDGSNFTLKIRSTKLEDSAMYFCASTLKGGLSEQFFGPGTRLTVL.

The chain links TRBV5-1 to TRBJ2-1; possibly TRBD2 for D (5 bases). Trimming cost V 4 bases and J 2 bases, with 10 bases left between them. The CDR3 is 14 residues long. Germline V gene data show CDR1 as SGHRS and CDR2 as YFSETQ. The CDR3 reads CASSRGSTYNEQFF. CDR3 coding DNA: TGCGCCAGCAGCCGGGGATCCACCTACAATGAGCAGTTCTTC.

This clone showed up just a few times. The rearrangement uses TRBV6-5 and TRBJ1-2; D is unclear. The CDR3 covers 12 residues. V lost 5 bases and J 0 bases, leaving 4 bases between the germline ends. The germline gives CDR1 MNHEY, CDR2 SVGAGI. CDR3 sequence reads: CASSQPNYGYTF. CDR3 DNA sequence: TGTGCCAGCAGTCAACCTAACTATGGCTACACCTTC.

This clone was counted a few times. The V and J genes are TRBV19 and TRBJ2-7; D is possibly TRBD2 (5 bases). The CDR3 contains 14 residues. V was trimmed by 5 bases and J by 2 bases, leaving 13 bases between them. Germline loops: CDR1 LNHDA, CDR2 SQIVND (reference sequence). The CDR3, as DNA: TGTGCCAGTAGTCTGGCAGACTATACCTACGAGCAGTACTTC. Encoded protein: CASSLADYTYEQYF.

The rearrangement uses TRBV29-1 and TRBJ2-2; 12 bases are shared with TRBD1. CDR1 SQVTM and CDR2 ANQGSEA come from the germline V gene. The CDR3 length is 17 residues. Trimming took 6 bases from V and 6 from J; bases not matched to a gene: 14. The CDR3 DNA is TGCAGCGTCCAAAGCCCGGGACAGGGGGCATGGGCCGGGGAGCTGTTTTTT. It translates to CSVQSPGQGAWAGELFF.

This clone has just a few counts. V usage is TRBV7-2 and J usage is TRBJ1-2; D is unclear. Germline V gene data show CDR1 as SGHTA and CDR2 as FQGNSA. This CDR3 comprises 15 residues. Trimming cost V 5 bases and J 4 bases, with 17 bases left between them. The CDR3 DNA follows: TGTGCCAGCAGCAATCCGGCCAGGATTAGCTATGGCTACACCTTC. Translation gives CASSNPARISYGYTF.

The CDR3: CASSLASSYNEQFF. CDR3 in DNA: TGCGCCAGCAGCTTAGCAAGCTCCTACAATGAGCAGTTCTTC. This chain joins TRBV5-1 and TRBJ2-1; D not resolved. CDR1 is SGHRS and CDR2 is YFSETQ in the germline V gene. The CDR3 sequence is 14 residues long. Trimming stripped 2 bases from V and 0 bases from J, with 6 bases between.

This clone came up a few times. The chain joins TRBV19 to TRBJ1-1; possible D gene TRBD1, 6 bases. This CDR3 has 14 residues. The germline CDR1 and CDR2 sequences are LNHDA and SQIVND (reference sequence). Trimming stripped 7 bases from V and 5 bases from J, with 17 bases between. CDR3 DNA: TGTGCCAGTAATGGAGGGGGAGAATGGACTGAAGCTTTCTTT. The encoded protein is CASNGGGEWTEAFF.

In nucleotides, the CDR3 is TGTGCCAGCAGTTCCCCGGGACAGGGGAACACCGGGGAGCTGTTTTTT. Translated: CASSSPGQGNTGELFF. The chain carries TRBV28 and TRBJ2-2, with 9 bases matching TRBD1. The V segment lost 4 bases and the J segment 1 base; nucleotides outside the gene matches: 4. This CDR3 is 16 amino acids long. The germline V gene encodes CDR1 MDHEN and CDR2 SYDVKM.

This rearrangement joins TRBV18 to TRBJ1-2; 7 nucleotides line up with TRBD1. CDR1 and CDR2 from the germline V gene are KGHSH and LQKENI. The ends lost 3 bases at V and 5 bases at J; junction bases unmatched: 12. The length of the CDR3 is 16 residues. DNA of the CDR3: TGTGCCAGCTCACCGCGAGGAGCCGGGACAGAGTATGGCTACACCTTC. Translated: CASSPRGAGTEYGYTF.